This T cell receptor (beta chain) was captured by sequencing in a study of shared clonotypes between healthy human individuals. The method was immunoSEQ multiplex PCR; TCRdb's version includes in-frame clones alone and lacks a portion of them. The profile shows about 580,000 clones, roughly 98% of them singletons. The naive CD8 subset, CD45RO-negative cells positively selected for CCR7, excluded terminally differentiated effector memory CD45RA+ cells. V gave up 4 bases and J gave up 2 bases; unmatched junction bases: 5. The germline V gene encodes CDR1 SGHNT and CDR2 YYREEE (reference sequence). The CDR3 is 15 residues long.

Sequenced: naive CD8+ T cells sorted from blood. The gene calls are TRBV5-4 and TRBJ2-3; 9 bases align to TRBD1. This receptor was identified in a man aged 25-45 years in good health. The DNA of the CDR3 is TGTGCCAGCAGCGGCCGGACAGGGGTCACAGATACGCAGTATTTT. It yields the protein CASSGRTGVTDTQYF.